Following are 7 T cell receptor beta chains from one sample sequenced in a study of blood T cells in healthy people across ages. Using a J-beta primer mix together with a sample-barcoded 5' primer, a second PCR was run for roughly 6 to 11 cycles. TCRdb itself ran the 5' RACE reads through MiXCR, one entry per CDR3 protein. The sample carries around 1,900,000 distinct CDR3 sequences, about 39% recorded once. Material: blood. The receptors stem from a human donor in good health.

This clonotype has just a few counts. The V and J genes are TRBV4-3 and TRBJ2-1, with D perhaps given as TRBD1 or TRBD2 (5 bases each). From germline, CDR1 is LGHNA and CDR2 YSLEER. The CDR3 totals 16 residues. The germline V and J ends were trimmed by 1 base and 8 bases, with 18 bases remaining between them. The chain's CDR3 is CASSQGPGYIGDEQFF. The CDR3 bases are TGCGCCAGCAGCCAAGGACCGGGGTACATAGGGGATGAGCAGTTCTTC.

The V call is TRBV29-1, the J call TRBJ1-2; D might be TRBD1 (5 bases). Germline V gives CDR1 SQVTM, CDR2 ANQGSEA. This CDR3 spans 13 amino acids. V dropped 0 bases and J dropped 8 bases, with 13 bases sitting between them. The CDR3 is CSVEDLARGGYTF. In DNA, the CDR3 is TGCAGCGTTGAAGATTTGGCCCGGGGGGGCTACACCTTC.

In regard to this clonotype: The germline gene is not matched at one end of the junction; a read error may be the cause. The chain is built from TRBV20-1 and TRBJ1-6; the D is unclear. From germline, CDR1 is DFQATT and CDR2 SNEGSKA (reference sequence). This CDR3 is built from 14 residues. The CDR3 here is CGAEDPSTNSPLHF. The CDR3, as DNA: TGCGGTGCTGAAGACCCTTCGACTAATTCACCCCTCCACTTT.

The chain employs TRBV4-2 and TRBJ1-6; D is unclear. Per germline, CDR1 LGHNA and CDR2 YNFKEQ. Trimming stripped 0 bases from V and 10 bases from J, with 10 bases between. The CDR3 runs 14 residues. The CDR3 here is CASSQDPGVSPLHF. The CDR3 DNA sequence: TGTGCCAGCAGCCAAGATCCCGGGGTCTCACCCCTCCACTTT.

The chain carries TRBV10-3 and TRBJ2-1, with a weak D call TRBD2 (5 bases). V lost 9 bases to trimming and J lost 0 bases, with 12 bases between them. The length of the CDR3 is 14 residues. Germline lookup yields CDR1 ENHRY and CDR2 SYGVKD. The CDR3 region is CAIKRISSYNEQFF. CDR3 in DNA: TGTGCCATAAAGCGGATCAGCTCCTACAATGAGCAGTTCTTC.

This clonotype appeared once. The chain combines TRBV7-9 with TRBJ1-2; D is ambiguous. Germline-derived CDR1 and CDR2 are SEHNR and FQNEAQ (reference sequence). V dropped 0 bases and J dropped 8 bases, with 13 bases sitting between them. The CDR3 is made up of 14 amino acids. As DNA, the CDR3 is TGTGCCAGCAGCTTAGCGAGAGAGGGTGAAGGCTACACCTTC. It codes for CASSLAREGEGYTF.

The table lists this clonotype with a few counts. The V call is TRBV15, the J call TRBJ2-3; 11 positions agree with TRBD2. The CDR3 covers 15 residues. V trimming: 5 bases; J trimming: 1 base; junction bases outside the gene matches: 2. Germline V lookup: CDR1 LNHNV, CDR2 YYDKDF (reference sequence). The chain's CDR3 is CATSRSGGGTDTQYF. The CDR3, as DNA: TGTGCCACCAGCCGTAGCGGGGGGGGCACAGATACGCAGTATTTT.